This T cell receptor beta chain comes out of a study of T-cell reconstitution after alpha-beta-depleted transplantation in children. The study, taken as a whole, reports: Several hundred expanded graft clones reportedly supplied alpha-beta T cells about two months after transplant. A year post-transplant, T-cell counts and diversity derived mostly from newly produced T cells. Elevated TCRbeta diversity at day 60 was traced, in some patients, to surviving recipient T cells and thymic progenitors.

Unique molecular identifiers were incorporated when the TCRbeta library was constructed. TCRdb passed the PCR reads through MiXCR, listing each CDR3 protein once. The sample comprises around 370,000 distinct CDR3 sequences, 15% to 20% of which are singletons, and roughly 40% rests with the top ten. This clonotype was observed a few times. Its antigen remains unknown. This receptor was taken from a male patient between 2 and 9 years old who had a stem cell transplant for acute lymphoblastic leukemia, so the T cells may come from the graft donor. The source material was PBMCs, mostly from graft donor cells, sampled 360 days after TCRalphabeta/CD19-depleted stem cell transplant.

CDR3 amino acids: CASSESGVTDYTF. CDR3 coding DNA: TGTGCCAGCAGTGAATCCGGGGTAACTGACTACACCTTC. The V and J genes are TRBV25-1 and TRBJ1-2; unclear D gene. This CDR3 spans 13 amino acids. Germline V gene data show CDR1 as MGHDK and CDR2 as SYGVNS. With 1 base removed from V and 10 bases from J, the gap between germline ends came to 13 bases.